The 32 T cell receptor beta chains given below trace back to one sample, sequenced in a study of blood T cells in healthy people across ages. With a J-beta primer mix and a sample-barcoded 5' primer, a second PCR ran about 7 to 12 cycles. One entry per CDR3 protein, called by TCRdb with MiXCR from the 5' RACE reads. The table shows roughly 1,700,000 distinct CDR3 sequences, with approximately 28% occurring only once. The sequenced sample consisted of blood. The receptors originated from a woman in her 30s in good health.

This clonotype was seen at least ten times. An end of the junction does not agree with germline; a read error may underlie this. The chain uses TRBV3-1 and TRBJ2-5; no definite D call. CDR3 length: 12 amino acids. Germline lookup yields CDR1 LGHDT and CDR2 YNNKEL (reference sequence). In DNA, the CDR3 is TGTGCCAGCAGACAAGTCCCAGAGACCCAGTACTTC. It translates to CASRQVPETQYF.

V and J are TRBV9 and TRBJ1-4; TRBD1 might be the D (6 bases). CDR3 length: 15 residues. Germline loops: CDR1 SGDLS, CDR2 YYNGEE. Between the trimmed V and J ends, which lost 6 bases and 7 bases, there was a span of 19 bases. In DNA, the CDR3 is TGTGCCAGCAACCCGGGACAAATACCAGGTGAAAAACTGTTTTTT. Translation gives CASNPGQIPGEKLFF.

The J gene is TRBJ2-3, the V gene TRBV29-1; 10 nucleotides match TRBD1. The germline gives CDR1 SQVTM, CDR2 ANQGSEA. This CDR3 is 15 amino acids long. V dropped 3 bases and J dropped 3; count of bases not matched to a gene: 6. The CDR3 reads CSVENRDRGTDTQYF. In DNA, the CDR3 is TGCAGCGTTGAGAACCGGGACAGGGGTACAGATACGCAGTATTTT.

The chain joins TRBV12-3 or TRBV12-4 to TRBJ1-6, with D possibly matching TRBD1 (6 bases). This CDR3 has 14 amino acids. Deletions cut 5 bases from V and 8 bases from J, with 13 bases between. Written as DNA, the CDR3 is TGTGCCAGCAGTCCTACAGGGAGGGATTCACCCCTCCACTTT. Its translation: CASSPTGRDSPLHF.

In this sample, this clonotype turned up many times. The chain combines TRBV6-6 with TRBJ2-7; possible D gene TRBD2, 5 bases. CDR3 length: 15 amino acids. Germline loops: CDR1 MNHNY, CDR2 SVGAGI (reference sequence). V was clipped by 6 bases and J by 0 bases, with 15 bases between them. For the CDR3, the DNA is TGTGCCAGCAGCCCTCGGGGATTGAGCTCCTACGAGCAGTACTTC. This codes for CASSPRGLSSYEQYF.

The table lists this clonotype with many counts. The chain uses TRBV27 and TRBJ2-1; 12 bases are shared with TRBD2. This CDR3 has 14 amino acids. The junction had 8 bases not matched to a gene; V was cut back by 10 bases and J by 7 bases. The germline V gene encodes CDR1 MNHEY and CDR2 SMNVEV (reference sequence). The DNA for the CDR3 is TGTGCCACCTCCGGACTAGCGGGGTATAATGAGCAGTTCTTC. It codes for CATSGLAGYNEQFF.

Worth noting for this clonotype: The junction shows a germline mismatch at one end, possibly a read error. The chain combines TRBV20-1 with TRBJ2-7, with 8 bases that match TRBD2. Germline V lookup: CDR1 DFQATT, CDR2 SNEGSKA (reference sequence). The CDR3 is 12 residues long. The CDR3 loop reads CRASGSGDEQYF. Written as DNA, the CDR3 is TGCAGGGCTAGTGGTAGCGGGGACGAGCAGTACTTC.

The chain links TRBV10-3 to TRBJ2-7; D might be TRBD2 (7 bases). The CDR3 spans 13 residues. CDR1 ENHRY and CDR2 SYGVKD come from the germline V gene. V lost 6 bases to trimming and J lost 5 bases, with 14 bases between them. The chain's CDR3 is CAIRGGADDEQYF. The CDR3 bases are TGTGCCATCAGGGGGGGGGCCGACGACGAGCAGTACTTC.

The chain combines TRBV19 with TRBJ1-1, with a weak D call TRBD1 (5 bases). Germline V gene sequence: CDR1 LNHDA, CDR2 SQIVND (reference sequence). The CDR3 sequence is 15 residues long. V lost 5 bases and J 1 base, leaving 14 bases between the germline ends. The CDR3 sequence is CASSPGNRRNTEAFF. In DNA form, the CDR3 reads TGTGCCAGTAGTCCGGGAAACAGGAGGAACACTGAAGCTTTCTTT.

This clonotype was observed at least ten times. This chain connects TRBV9 to TRBJ2-7; TRBD2 matches 9 bases. Germline V gene lookup returns CDR1 SGDLS and CDR2 YYNGEE. The CDR3 covers 16 residues. V lost 0 bases and J lost 5; bases outside the gene matches: 9. The CDR3 DNA sequence: TGTGCCAGCAGCGTAGAGGCCCTAGCGGGACCCCACGAGCAGTACTTC. Its translation: CASSVEALAGPHEQYF. Together with reference TRBV9 and TRBJ2-7, the CDR3 gives the full variable domain: DSGVTQTPKHLITATGQRVTLRCSPRSGDLSVYWYQQSLDQGLQFLIQYYNGEERAKGNILERFSAQQFPDLHSELNLSSLELGDSALYFCASSVEALAGPHEQYFGPGTRLTVT.

V and J are TRBV12-3 or TRBV12-4 and TRBJ2-1; unclear D gene. V shed 5 bases and J shed 8 bases, with 22 bases lying between them. The CDR3 loop spans 16 amino acids. CDR3 DNA sequence: TGTGCCAGCAGTCCCACCCGGGTCGGGCGGTTGGATGAGCAGTTCTTC. Translating it yields CASSPTRVGRLDEQFF.

This clonotype was detected a few times. CDR3 sequence reads: CASRLGLAGGNEQFF. CDR3 nucleotides: TGTGCCAGCAGACTCGGACTAGCGGGGGGTAATGAGCAGTTCTTC. This chain connects TRBV6-5 to TRBJ2-1; 14 positions match TRBD2. Losses at the gene ends were 6 bases for V and 7 bases for J; bases not matched to a gene: 5. The CDR3 loop spans 15 amino acids. Germline V gives CDR1 MNHEY, CDR2 SVGAGI.

This clonotype has just a few counts. The chain carries TRBV7-9 and TRBJ2-1; 8 positions match TRBD1. With 5 bases clipped from V and 3 bases from J, the junction kept 6 bases outside the gene matches. Germline V lookup: CDR1 SEHNR, CDR2 FQNEAQ (reference sequence). This CDR3 is 15 amino acids long. CDR3 coding DNA: TGTGCCAGCAGCCTGACAGGGGTGAACTACAATGAGCAGTTCTTC. This encodes CASSLTGVNYNEQFF. The variable domain in full, with the rest retrieved from reference TRBV7-9 and TRBJ2-1, is DTGVSQNPRHKITKRGQNVTFRCDPISEHNRLYWYRQTLGQGPEFLTYFQNEAQLEKSRLLSDRFSAERPKGSFSTLEIQRTEQGDSAMYLCASSLTGVNYNEQFFGPGTRLTVL.

This clonotype was counted a few times. The rearrangement joins TRBV12-5 to TRBJ2-3, with 8 bases that match TRBD2. J lost 1 base, V lost 1 base, and 4 bases had no gene match. CDR3 size: 16 residues. Germline CDR1 reads LGHNT; CDR2 reads FRNRAP. The CDR3 DNA reads TGTGCTAGTGGTTTGGGGTCCGGGGGGGGCACAGATACGCAGTATTTT. It codes for CASGLGSGGGTDTQYF.

The V call is TRBV7-2, the J call TRBJ2-4; 7 bases map to TRBD2. V gave up 2 bases and J gave up 8 bases; unmatched junction bases: 9. Germline values: CDR1 SGHTA, CDR2 FQGNSA. This CDR3 region has 15 residues. DNA of the CDR3: TGTGCCAGCAGCTTATGGGGTTGGGGAGGGGACATTCAGTACTTC. Its translation is CASSLWGWGGDIQYF.

Only a few counts were recorded for this clonotype. The rearrangement links TRBV10-3 to TRBJ1-1; D call uncertain. Germline CDR1 is ENHRY and CDR2 is SYGVKD. The CDR3 consists of 14 residues. Trimming pared 10 bases from V and 4 bases from J, leaving 19 bases between. As DNA, the CDR3 is TGTGCCACCAAGGGAGACGGTAGGAGCACTGAAGCTTTCTTT. Translation: CATKGDGRSTEAFF.

This clonotype was counted many times. J is TRBJ2-3 and V is TRBV10-3, with a possible D match to TRBD1 (6 bases). CDR3 length: 15 residues. The V and J ends lost 3 bases and 4 bases respectively, with 14 bases between them. Germline loops: CDR1 ENHRY, CDR2 SYGVKD. This CDR3 is CAISEGQQRADTQYF. Written as DNA, the CDR3 is TGTGCCATCAGTGAAGGACAGCAAAGGGCAGATACGCAGTATTTT.

This chain joins TRBV28 and TRBJ1-1; tentative D call: TRBD1 (5 bases). The germline V and J ends were trimmed by 7 bases and 3 bases, with 18 bases remaining between them. Germline assignment: CDR1 MDHEN and CDR2 SYDVKM. CDR3 length: 15 amino acids. CDR3 in amino acids: CASTLGGVRYTEAFF. The CDR3 DNA reads as TGTGCCAGCACCTTGGGGGGGGTTAGGTACACTGAAGCTTTCTTT.

V gene TRBV6-6 combines with J gene TRBJ2-7; 9 nucleotides align to TRBD1. This CDR3 is built from 13 residues. Germline CDR1 MNHNY, CDR2 SVGAGI (reference sequence). Unmatched junction bases numbered 4, after V lost 1 base and J lost 9 bases. As DNA, the CDR3 is TGTGCCAGCAGTTACTTGGGACAGGGCGGGCAGTACTTC. Translation gives CASSYLGQGGQYF.

A note on this clonotype: A read error may be the cause here, since a much bigger clone is one base away. The V call is TRBV9, the J call TRBJ2-3; TRBD1 might be the D (6 bases). CDR1 is SGDLS and CDR2 is YYNGEE in the germline V gene. The CDR3 runs to 14 residues. CDR3 loop: CAGSVDRFTDTQYF. The CDR3 DNA is TGTGCCGGCAGCGTAGACAGGTTCACAGATACGCAGTATTTT.

This clonotype was recorded a few times. The chain carries TRBV20-1 and TRBJ2-4, with 11 nucleotides matching TRBD2. TRBJ2-7 explains the end of the DNA better; the J call may be wrong. The CDR3 runs 13 residues. Germline CDR1 is DFQATT and CDR2 is SNEGSKA (reference sequence). CDR3 sequence: CSARDGTSGEQYF. CDR3 nucleotide sequence: TGCAGTGCTAGAGATGGGACTAGCGGCGAGCAGTACTTC.

A few counts support this clonotype. The CDR3 is CASSDTIGIRNEKLFF. The CDR3 DNA is TGTGCCAGCAGCGACACGATAGGGATTCGTAATGAAAAACTGTTTTTT. J is TRBJ1-4 and V is TRBV6-5; D not resolved. Germline V gene lookup returns CDR1 MNHEY and CDR2 SVGAGI. Trimming took off 6 bases at V and 4 bases at J, with 18 bases between the two ends. This CDR3 region has 16 residues.

The table lists this clonotype with many counts. CDR3 sequence (DNA): TGTGCCAGCAGTTCCGGCAGTCACTACGAGCAGTACTTC. Translating gives CASSSGSHYEQYF. The chain uses TRBV12-3 or TRBV12-4 and TRBJ2-7, with D unresolved. This CDR3 spans 13 amino acids. V shed 4 bases and J shed 3 bases, with 10 bases lying between them.

This clonotype was recorded a few times. This chain connects TRBV7-9 to TRBJ2-4; 7 nucleotides align to TRBD1. This CDR3 is built from 14 residues. Trimming took 4 bases from V and 8 from J; bases not matched to a gene: 8. Germline CDR1 reads SEHNR; CDR2 reads FQNEAQ (reference sequence). The CDR3 DNA follows: TGTGCCAGCAGCTCCGACAGGGTGACGGACATTCAGTACTTC. Translating gives CASSSDRVTDIQYF.

The chain uses TRBV18 and TRBJ2-2; D call uncertain. The CDR3 contains 12 residues. The V end lost 0 bases, the J end lost 13 bases, and 9 bases lay between the germline ends. CDR1 and CDR2 (germline): KGHSH, LQKENI. CDR3 bases: TGTGCCAGCTCACCACCGTCCGGGTGGCTGTTTTTT. It encodes CASSPPSGWLFF.

This clonotype appeared many times. CDR3 in DNA: TGCGCCAGCAACGGTGGGGGACTTAACACAGATACGCAGTATTTT. Residues: CASNGGGLNTDTQYF. The chain combines TRBV5-1 with TRBJ2-3; a weak D match, TRBD2 (6 bases). Per the germline V gene, CDR1 is SGHRS and CDR2 is YFSETQ. The V gene lost 6 bases and the J gene lost 2 bases, with 16 bases spanning the gap. CDR3 length equals 15 residues.

The rearrangement joins TRBV7-2 to TRBJ2-1; unclear D gene. The CDR3 is 15 residues long. Germline V gene sequence: CDR1 SGHTA, CDR2 FQGNSA. Trimming pared 0 bases from V and 8 bases from J, leaving 14 bases between. The CDR3 here is CASSLAGLPVHEQFF. The CDR3 coding sequence is TGTGCCAGCAGCTTAGCTGGTCTCCCGGTCCATGAGCAGTTCTTC.

This clonotype was detected ten times or more. The rearrangement joins TRBV5-1 to TRBJ1-6; D ambiguous. This CDR3 region has 16 residues. Trimming removed 0 bases from V and 9 bases from J, with 16 bases in between. In germline, CDR1 is SGHRS, CDR2 YFSETQ. CDR3 in DNA: TGCGCCAGCAGCTTGGAACAAATCTCGGCAATTTCACCCCTCCACTTT. Amino acids: CASSLEQISAISPLHF.

This clonotype has only a few counts. This chain links TRBV7-8 with TRBJ2-3; TRBD1 matches at 7 bases. There are 15 residues in the CDR3. With 4 bases clipped from V and 1 base from J, the junction kept 5 bases outside the gene matches. The germline V gene encodes CDR1 SGHVS and CDR2 FQNEAQ. The CDR3 DNA sequence: TGTGCCAGCAGCTCCAGGGGGTCCGGCACAGATACGCAGTATTTT. The encoded protein is CASSSRGSGTDTQYF.

There are a few counts of this clonotype. J is TRBJ1-1 and V is TRBV20-1, with unresolved D. Looked up from germline, CDR1 is DFQATT and CDR2 is SNEGSKA (reference sequence). This CDR3 has 12 residues. V lost 0 bases and J 7 bases, leaving 9 bases between the germline ends. Here the CDR3 DNA reads TGCAGTGCTAGAGATCCGTCCGTTGAAGCTTTCTTT. Protein product: CSARDPSVEAFF.

This clonotype has at least ten counts. V is TRBV11-2 and J is TRBJ2-7; a weak D match, TRBD2 (6 bases). CDR1 SGHAT and CDR2 FQNNGV come from the germline V gene. V shed 5 bases and J shed 8 bases, with 10 bases lying between them. The CDR3 runs to 11 residues. CDR3 loop: CASSRGGQQYF. The DNA for the CDR3 is TGTGCCAGCAGCCGCGGAGGGCAGCAGTACTTC.

This clonotype has only a few counts. V and J are TRBV19 and TRBJ1-1; D is unresolved. This CDR3 has 15 residues. The germline V gene has CDR1 LNHDA and CDR2 SQIVND (reference sequence). With 1 base removed from V and 1 base from J, the gap between germline ends came to 10 bases. The CDR3 DNA sequence: TGTGCCAGTAGTATAGTCGCGGAGGGGAACACTGAAGCTTTCTTT. Amino acid sequence: CASSIVAEGNTEAFF.